Below are 10 T cell receptor beta chains sequenced from a single sample in a study of neurological immune-mediated disorders. In TCRdb, the 5' RACE reads were re-called with MiXCR into one record per CDR3 protein. Of 70,000 or so distinct CDR3 sequences detected, approximately 3.4% appear once; the ten largest clones hold 5.2%. The sample taken for sequencing was PBMCs. The receptors come from a woman aged 50 to 60 with multiple sclerosis.

In its sample, this clonotype was seen many times. This sequence joins TRBV7-2 and TRBJ2-3; 7 bases align to TRBD2. This CDR3 is 15 amino acids long. Germline V gene lookup returns CDR1 SGHTA and CDR2 FQGNSA. After removal of 5 bases from V and 6 bases from J, the junction contained 11 bases not matched to a gene. CDR3 bases: TGTGCCAGCAGCCTTCTTGGACTAGGGCACGATACGCAGTATTTT. It yields the protein CASSLLGLGHDTQYF.

This clonotype was seen ten or more times. This chain joins TRBV7-2 and TRBJ2-2; D is possibly TRBD2 (5 bases). Germline assignment: CDR1 SGHTA and CDR2 FQGNSA. The CDR3 runs to 14 residues. V was clipped by 3 bases and J by 6 bases, with 11 bases between them. This CDR3 is CASSLNHGAGELFF. CDR3 in DNA: TGTGCCAGCAGCTTGAATCACGGGGCCGGGGAGCTGTTTTTT.

This clonotype was observed many times. J is TRBJ1-2 and V is TRBV7-2; D remains ambiguous. CDR3 size: 13 residues. V shed 0 bases and J shed 7 bases, with 9 bases lying between them. Germline V lookup: CDR1 SGHTA, CDR2 FQGNSA. The CDR3 sequence is CASSLAGPSGYTF. The CDR3, as DNA: TGTGCCAGCAGCTTAGCAGGGCCGAGTGGCTACACCTTC. Full variable domain (missing parts from reference TRBV7-2 and TRBJ1-2): GAGVSQSPSNKVTEKGKDVELRCDPISGHTALYWYRQSLGQGLEFLIYFQGNSAPDKSGLPSDRFSAERTGGSVSTLTIQRTQQEDSAVYLCASSLAGPSGYTFGSGTRLTVV.

The sample holds many counts of this clonotype. The chain carries TRBV20-1 and TRBJ2-3, with TRBD2 matching over 8 bases. V lost 3 bases and J lost 5; bases outside the gene matches: 7. The CDR3 has 14 amino acids. From germline, CDR1 is DFQATT and CDR2 SNEGSKA (reference sequence). The CDR3 DNA sequence: TGCAGTGCTAGCGGGAGGGCCCTGGGAGATACGCAGTATTTT. Residues: CSASGRALGDTQYF.

This clonotype was observed at least ten times. This rearrangement joins TRBV7-2 to TRBJ1-5, with 9 bases aligning to TRBD1. The end of the DNA aligns better with TRBJ2-3, so the J call may be wrong. The CDR3 loop spans 16 amino acids. The germline gives CDR1 SGHTA, CDR2 FQGNSA. CDR3 in DNA: TGTGCCAGCAGGTCGTCTATGGGGGGACAGGGCACGCCCCAGTATTTT. Translating gives CASRSSMGGQGTPQYF.

This clonotype showed up many times. J is TRBJ2-3 and V is TRBV7-2; tentative D call: TRBD2 (6 bases). Germline V CDR1 and CDR2: SGHTA, FQGNSA. Trimming stripped 5 bases from V and 2 bases from J, with 11 bases between. The CDR3 is made up of 14 amino acids. The CDR3 loop reads CASSPGGYTDTQYF. The CDR3 coding sequence is TGTGCCAGCAGCCCCGGGGGTTACACAGATACGCAGTATTTT.

This clonotype was found many times. V gene TRBV5-5 combines with J gene TRBJ2-1; TRBD2 is a possible D gene (6 bases). The length of the CDR3 is 16 residues. Germline lookup yields CDR1 SGHKS and CDR2 YYEKEE (reference sequence). V dropped 3 bases and J dropped 3 bases, with 16 bases sitting between them. CDR3 nucleotide sequence: TGTGCCAGCAGCTCCGATGAGCCGCGGGACTACAATGAGCAGTTCTTC. Encoded protein: CASSSDEPRDYNEQFF.

This clonotype was observed many times. The rearrangement uses TRBV20-1 and TRBJ1-5, with 7 bases that match TRBD1. Germline CDR1 DFQATT, CDR2 SNEGSKA (reference sequence). J gave up 3 bases and V 4 bases, and 9 bases lay outside the gene matches. This CDR3 contains 15 residues. In DNA, the CDR3 is TGCAGTGCTACTGACTCGACAGGGAACAATCAGCCCCAGCATTTT. It specifies CSATDSTGNNQPQHF.

This clonotype was counted ten times or more. The V gene is TRBV20-1, the J gene TRBJ2-7; D remains unclear. Between the trimmed V and J ends, which lost 5 bases and 4 bases, there was a span of 12 bases. This CDR3 comprises 12 residues. Germline CDR1 and CDR2: DFQATT and SNEGSKA (reference sequence). The CDR3 sequence is CSASLYTYEQYF. Written as DNA, the CDR3 is TGCAGTGCTTCACTTTACACGTACGAGCAGTACTTC.

This clonotype was recorded at least ten times. The chain employs TRBV6-1 and TRBJ2-1; TRBD1 aligns across 9 bases. The CDR3 loop spans 20 amino acids. Germline values: CDR1 MNHNS, CDR2 SASEGT. V dropped 0 bases and J dropped 4; count of bases not matched to a gene: 16. The CDR3: CASSEARGDREFPRYNEQFF. The CDR3 bases are TGTGCCAGCAGTGAAGCAAGAGGGGACAGGGAATTCCCCAGGTACAATGAGCAGTTCTTC.